What follows is one T cell receptor (beta chain) and its context. This clone's antigen is unknown. A single base separates this from a much larger clone, so it may be a read error. These data originate in a study of beta chain features in type 1 diabetes (dated by TCRdb to 2017 to 2018). Context from the whole study: Mean age, gender distribution, total cell number and subset yield were not different between patients and healthy donors. A total of about 110 million sorted cells were examined across all samples, and the number of cells per subset was strongly correlated with RNA yield. In the study, TCRB repertoires of sorted circulating CD4+ T cell subsets from recently diagnosed type 1 diabetes patients were compared with those of matched healthy donors. Whereas all 30 or so donors provided naive and central memory subsets, regulatory and stem cell-like memory subsets were isolated from just 8 patients and roughly 8 healthy donors. What the work shows at the level of the full study, not this receptor alone: HLA sub-analyses involved small numbers of individuals, so any influence of HLA type on TCRB rearrangement remained unresolved. PCR may preferentially amplify shorter templates, but because patient and control samples were amplified and corrected together, any resulting skew would affect both groups equally. Because cDNA was sequenced instead of genomic DNA, highly expressing activated cells could be over-represented, though the groups showed no difference in activation or CD3 levels. Type 1 diabetes patients showed a moderate but significant shortening of TCRB CDR3 length in all four CD4+ subsets. Patients with type 1 diabetes made fewer insertions and deleted more nucleotides at VDJ recombination sites, implying thymic rearrangement abnormalities. Naive, central memory and regulatory TCRB repertoires appeared more similar among patients than among healthy donors.

The CDR1 and CDR2 encoded by the germline V gene are SGHTS and YDEGEE. The CDR3 measures 13 amino acids from cysteine to phenylalanine. The only DNA kept is the CDR3, 39 bases in frame from the first base. V is clipped by 4 bases and J by 1 base, and the sequence between their germline boundaries is 8 bases long. The High Capacity cDNA Reverse Transcription Kit was used to reverse transcribe all of the isolated RNA, meaning that expressed TCRB transcripts were what got sequenced. Naive, central memory and regulatory T cell samples underwent deep immunoSEQ sequencing, averaging about 3.3 million total reads per sample. Sorted cells were lysed in RLT buffer, and RNA was extracted using DNase-treated RNeasy Micro or Mini kits according to cell number. Each cell subset was processed on its own to prevent cross-contamination, while patient and healthy donor samples were processed together. TCRB sequences were amplified from cDNA with the immunoSEQ multiplex PCR, producing 87-bp fragments spanning the CDR3 region. Sequencing of the amplicons was performed on the Illumina HiSeq platform. The original pipeline was this. PCR bias was corrected computationally using synthetic template baselines, and reads within Hamming distance 2 were collapsed, with unmergeable singletons discarded. Reads were aligned against IMGT so that V, D and J genes, CDR3 length and insertions or deletions at six rearrangement sites could be assigned. Within each subset, clonotype counts were normalized to the number of sorted cells before true diversity and Gini coefficients were calculated with the tcR R package. The overlap coefficient, calculated on TCRB nucleotide sequences, was used to measure repertoire sharing. As a proxy for the pre-selection repertoire, out-of-frame TCRB sequences from naive cells were analyzed. TCRdb re-hosts the immuneACCESS table, in-frame sequences only. Its copies lack some clones; in the studies checked, an unresolved V gene accounts for under half of them, and the cause for the rest is not known. Clone size and the V and J calls come from that table; the DNA yielded D and trimming. This sample is represented by hundreds of thousands of clones; around a sixth of them were singletons. 0.07% to 0.095% of the sample lies in the top ten.

A single peripheral blood draw of around 120 mL on average was collected from each donor into heparinised tubes. Naive, central memory, regulatory and stem cell-like memory CD4+ T cells were sorted on a BD FACSAria II using a panel including CD45RO, CCR7, CD25, CD127, CD95 and CD27. All sorted populations exceeded 95% purity. PBMCs were separated immediately by Lymphoprep density gradient centrifugation and were stained directly, without being cultured. Samples were stained and sorted in pairs, with one healthy donor and one patient per experiment, so that batch effects were minimized. The receptor was derived from a man aged 18 to 35 in good health. The chain is assembled from TRBV5-8 and TRBJ1-1; matching of 5 bases hints at TRBD1 as the D gene. What was sequenced was naive CD4+ T cells from blood. The cell subset or site label, read with the paper, signifies: true naive CD4+ T cells. The nucleotide sequence is TGTGCCAGCAGCGTACAGGAGAACACTGAAGCTTTCTTT. The encoded protein is CASSVQENTEAFF.